The entry below describes one T cell receptor (beta chain). This specimen comes from a study of T cells in localized non-small cell lung cancer. Germline lookup yields CDR1 SGDLS and CDR2 YYNGEE. The CDR3 runs 15 residues. Generated by immunoSEQ multiplex PCR, the TCRdb table keeps only in-frame clones and is missing some. Here the sample spans approximately 23,000 clones, about 89% being singletons. The sample was peripheral blood, taken before any cancer treatment. The J gene is TRBJ2-5, the V gene TRBV9; 11 bases line up with TRBD1. The J call may be mistaken, given a closer DNA end match to TRBJ2-7. This clonotype originated in an older male donor with stage I lung adenocarcinoma. The CDR3 nucleotides are TGTGCCAGCAGCGTAGCCGGACAGGGGGCCAACGAGCAGTACTTC. This codes for CASSVAGQGANEQYF.